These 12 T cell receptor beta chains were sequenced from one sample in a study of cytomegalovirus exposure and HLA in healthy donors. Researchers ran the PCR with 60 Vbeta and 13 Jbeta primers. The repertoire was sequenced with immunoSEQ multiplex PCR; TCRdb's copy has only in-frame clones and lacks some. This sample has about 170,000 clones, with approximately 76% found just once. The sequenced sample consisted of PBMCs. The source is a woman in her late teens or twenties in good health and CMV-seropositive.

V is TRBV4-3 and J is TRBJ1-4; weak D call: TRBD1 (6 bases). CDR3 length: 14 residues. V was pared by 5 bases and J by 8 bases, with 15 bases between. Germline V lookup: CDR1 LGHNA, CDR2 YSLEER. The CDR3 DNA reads TGCGCCAGCAGCGAGGACAGAGTACCGGAAAAACTGTTTTTT. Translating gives CASSEDRVPEKLFF.

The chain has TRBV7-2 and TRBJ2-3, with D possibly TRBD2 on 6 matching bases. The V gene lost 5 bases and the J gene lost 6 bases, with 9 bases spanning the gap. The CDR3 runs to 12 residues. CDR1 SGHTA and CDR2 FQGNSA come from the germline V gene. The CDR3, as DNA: TGTGCCAGCAGCCTGGGGAGGGATACGCAGTATTTT. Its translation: CASSLGRDTQYF.

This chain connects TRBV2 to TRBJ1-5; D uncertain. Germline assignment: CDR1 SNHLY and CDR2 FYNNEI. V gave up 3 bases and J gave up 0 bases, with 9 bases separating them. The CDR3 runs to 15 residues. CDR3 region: CASSEGSYSNQPQHF. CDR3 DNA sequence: TGTGCCAGCAGTGAGGGCAGCTATAGCAATCAGCCCCAGCATTTT.

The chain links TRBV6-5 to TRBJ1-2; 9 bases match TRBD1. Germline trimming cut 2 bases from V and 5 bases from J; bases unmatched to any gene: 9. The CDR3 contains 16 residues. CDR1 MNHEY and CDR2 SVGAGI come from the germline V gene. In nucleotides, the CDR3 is TGTGCCAGCAGTTACAGACAGACCGGGACAGGGTATGGCTACACCTTC. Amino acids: CASSYRQTGTGYGYTF.

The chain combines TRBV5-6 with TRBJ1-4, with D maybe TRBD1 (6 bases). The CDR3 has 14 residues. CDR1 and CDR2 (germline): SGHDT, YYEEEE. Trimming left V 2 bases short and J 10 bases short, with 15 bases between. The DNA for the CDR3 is TGTGCCAGCAGCTTACCAGGGGCAAAGGGAAAACTGTTTTTT. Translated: CASSLPGAKGKLFF.

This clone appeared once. Here the CDR3 reads CASSIFLAGGNEQFF. In DNA form, the CDR3 reads TGTGCCAGTAGTATTTTTCTAGCGGGGGGCAATGAGCAGTTCTTC. V is TRBV19 and J is TRBJ2-1; TRBD2 agrees at 11 bases. The CDR3 runs to 15 residues. V shed 3 bases, J shed 6 bases, and the junction held 4 bases outside the gene matches. Germline values: CDR1 LNHDA, CDR2 SQIVND (reference sequence).

The CDR3 is CASRSDRSSYNEQFF. The CDR3 nucleotides are TGTGCCAGCAGATCCGACAGGAGCTCCTACAATGAGCAGTTCTTC. The rearrangement joins TRBV28 to TRBJ2-1, with D possibly matching TRBD1 (6 bases). V was clipped by 6 bases and J by 0 bases, with 12 bases between them. The CDR3 length is 15 residues. Germline-derived CDR1 and CDR2 are MDHEN and SYDVKM.

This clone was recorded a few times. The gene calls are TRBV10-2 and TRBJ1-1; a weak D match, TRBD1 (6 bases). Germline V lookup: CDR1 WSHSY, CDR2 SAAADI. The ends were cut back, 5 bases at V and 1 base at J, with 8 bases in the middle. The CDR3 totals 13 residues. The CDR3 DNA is TGCGCCAGCAGTCGAGGGGGGAACACTGAAGCTTTCTTT. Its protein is CASSRGGNTEAFF.

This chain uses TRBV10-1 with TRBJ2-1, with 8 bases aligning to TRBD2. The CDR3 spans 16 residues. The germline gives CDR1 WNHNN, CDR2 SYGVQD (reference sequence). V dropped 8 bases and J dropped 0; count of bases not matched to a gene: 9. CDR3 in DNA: TGCGCCAGCCCCCTGGCGGGGGGTAACTCCTACAATGAGCAGTTCTTC. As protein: CASPLAGGNSYNEQFF.

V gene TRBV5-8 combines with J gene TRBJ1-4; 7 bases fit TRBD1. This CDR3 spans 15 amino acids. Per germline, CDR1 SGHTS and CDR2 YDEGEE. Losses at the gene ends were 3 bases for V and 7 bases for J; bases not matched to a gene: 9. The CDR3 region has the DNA TGTGCCAGCAGCTGGGGACAGAAACTCCGTGAAAAACTGTTTTTT. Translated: CASSWGQKLREKLFF.

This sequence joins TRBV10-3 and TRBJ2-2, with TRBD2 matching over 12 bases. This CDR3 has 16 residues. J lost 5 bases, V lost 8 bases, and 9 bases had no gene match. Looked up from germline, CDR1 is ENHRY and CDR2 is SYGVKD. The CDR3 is CAIRPSGGGETGELFF. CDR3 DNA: TGTGCCATCCGGCCTAGCGGGGGGGGAGAGACCGGGGAGCTGTTTTTT.

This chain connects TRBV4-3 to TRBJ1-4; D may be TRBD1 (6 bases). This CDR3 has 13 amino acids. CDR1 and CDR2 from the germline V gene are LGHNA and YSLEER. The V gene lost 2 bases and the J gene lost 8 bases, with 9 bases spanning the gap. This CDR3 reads CASSQRTGEKLFF. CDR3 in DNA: TGCGCCAGCAGCCAACGAACAGGGGAAAAACTGTTTTTT.